This T cell receptor (beta chain) derives from a study of OX40 agonist ivuxolimab in advanced cancers. Assay used: immunoSEQ multiplex PCR; TCRdb lists only in-frame clones, some missing. The profile shows 30,000 or so clones, 80% to 90% of them singletons. Germline CDR1 is MNHEY and CDR2 is SVGAGI. Trimming stripped 5 bases from V and 6 bases from J, with 8 bases between. The CDR3 is made up of 12 amino acids. The rearrangement links TRBV6-5 to TRBJ1-5; D is ambiguous. Sequencing used CD4+ or CD8+ T cells sorted from blood, obtained in a trial of the OX40 agonist ivuxolimab. The sequence was collected from an adult with an advanced solid tumor such as melanoma, head and neck, liver or kidney cancer. CDR3 coding DNA: TGTGCCAGCAGTCCTGCAGGTCAGCCCCAGCATTTT. Its protein product is CASSPAGQPQHF.